The clone carrying this TCR beta chain was picked up a small number of times. Its antigen is still unknown. Documented time point: newly diagnosed GD, antithyroid drugs for less than 3 months. There was RNA extracted from PBMCs, and the TCR library was made from it. Through Arm-PCR of CDR3 regions and iRepertoire HTBI primers, TCR beta libraries were built. In the original analysis: Some 60 TRBV and roughly 15 TRBJ segments were identified across samples. TCRdb fed the multiplex PCR reads into MiXCR, producing one record per CDR3 protein. TCRdb, rather than the study authors, made the V and J calls. The data show some 250,000 distinct CDR3 sequences, about a sixth seen once. This entry belongs to a study of regulatory T cells in long-lasting Graves disease. The CDR3 extends over 17 amino acids. V was cut by 7 bases and J by 5 bases, with 23 bases left in between. Germline loops: CDR1 SEHNR, CDR2 FQNEAQ (reference sequence).

Findings of the study overall: TRBV28, TRBJ1-2 and TRBJ2-5 were favored in persistent disease. Thyroid tissue went unstudied; only peripheral blood was examined.

Sequenced material: peripheral blood mononuclear cells (PBMCs), taken at new diagnosis, from a patient treated with antithyroid drugs. This sequence joins TRBV7-9 and TRBJ2-2; unclear D gene. The receptor comes from a female donor with Graves disease. In nucleotides, the CDR3 is TGTGCCAGCACCCCCTCCTTGTCGGAGCTCTTTACCGGGGAGCTGTTTTTT. It specifies CASTPSLSELFTGELFF. Full variable domain (missing parts from reference TRBV7-9 and TRBJ2-2): DTGVSQNPRHKITKRGQNVTFRCDPISEHNRLYWYRQTLGQGPEFLTYFQNEAQLEKSRLLSDRFSAERPKGSFSTLEIQRTEQGDSAMYLCASTPSLSELFTGELFFGEGSRLTVL.